This T cell receptor beta chain emerged from a study of CD8 T cells in Susac syndrome. Study-level findings and limits: The study recognized that its TCR sequencing and HLA analysis covered a relatively small number of individuals.

Details on this clonotype: Its target is not known.

An input of 0.5 to 1 ug of RNA was subjected to reverse transcription using random hexamers. TCRdb ran MiXCR on the immunoSEQ multiplex PCR reads and lists one entry per CDR3 protein. The sample comprises 50,000 or so distinct CDR3 sequences, 90% to 95% of which are singletons, and 0.5% to 0.6% rests with the top ten. CDR1 and CDR2 (germline): MNHEY, SVGAGI. With V trimmed by 7 bases and J by 2 bases, 7 bases remained unmatched. CDR3 size: 15 residues. Specimen: CD8+ T cells from PBMCs. This sequence was found in a human donor with multiple sclerosis. This rearrangement joins TRBV6-5 to TRBJ2-3; the match to TRBD2 covers 9 bases. CDR3 DNA sequence: TGTGCCAGCACCAAGGGCGGGGGGGCCACAGATACGCAGTATTTT. It translates to CASTKGGGATDTQYF.